Below, 13 T cell receptor beta chains from the same sample are listed, as sequenced in a study of identical twins (dated by TCRdb to the mid-2010s). The receptor library was made with 5' RACE. The sample was run on an Illumina HiSeq 2000. Through fastp at Q25 and MiXCR, TCRdb rebuilt clones from the public reads, retaining in-frame beta chains. Merged by CDR3 protein, the rows form single entries marked with the most common genes and DNA. The sample data list a few hundred thousand distinct CDR3 sequences, and around 12% of these were observed just once. The ten most abundant clones make up more than 6% of the sample. The sample also formed part of further work on yellow fever vaccine responses in identical twins.

Sequenced sample: CD8+ T cells sorted from blood. Every receptor here comes from a woman between 18 and 29 years old in good health.

This chain connects TRBV27 to TRBJ2-1; 8 bases are shared with TRBD1. Germline CDR1 is MNHEY and CDR2 is SMNVEV (reference sequence). V dropped 0 bases and J dropped 2; count of bases not matched to a gene: 3. This CDR3 spans 16 amino acids. CDR3 sequence: CASSLSRTGPYNEQFF. CDR3 nucleotides: TGTGCCAGCAGTTTATCGAGGACAGGGCCCTACAATGAGCAGTTCTTC.

The chain joins TRBV27 to TRBJ2-3, with D uncertain. V shed 3 bases and J shed 3 bases, with 16 bases lying between them. Germline-derived CDR1 and CDR2 are MNHEY and SMNVEV (reference sequence). The CDR3 loop spans 16 amino acids. The CDR3 here is CASSLIRAAGTDTQYF. The CDR3 nucleotides are TGTGCCAGCAGTTTGATTAGGGCGGCTGGGACAGATACGCAGTATTTT.

Note on this clonotype: One end of the junction varies from germline; a read error may be responsible. The chain couples TRBV29-1 to TRBJ2-5, with a possible D match to TRBD2 (6 bases). Germline CDR1 and CDR2: SQVTM and ANQGSEA. The CDR3 consists of 14 residues. The CDR3 coding sequence is TGCAGCGTTCAGCCCGGGAGTCGTCAAGAGGCCCAGTACTTC. As protein: CSVQPGSRQEAQYF.

The count of this clonotype is one. This chain links TRBV4-2 with TRBJ2-2; TRBD2 matches 7 bases. This CDR3 region has 15 residues. CDR1 is LGHNA and CDR2 is YNFKEQ in the germline V gene. Unmatched junction bases numbered 6, after V lost 6 bases and J lost 2 bases. This chain's CDR3 is CASSGGGFNTGELFF. DNA for the CDR3: TGTGCCAGCAGTGGGGGGGGGTTTAACACCGGGGAGCTGTTTTTT.

J is TRBJ2-3 and V is TRBV6-2 or TRBV6-3; perhaps TRBD2 as D (7 bases). V shed 5 bases and J shed 1 base, with 19 bases lying between them. The CDR3 sequence is 17 residues long. Germline assignment: CDR1 MNHEY and CDR2 SVGEGT. In nucleotides, the CDR3 is TGTGCCAGCAGTGATTTCACCGGGGAGGGGGGCACAGATACGCAGTATTTT. Protein: CASSDFTGEGGTDTQYF.

This clonotype was seen only a few times. This chain connects TRBV20-1 to TRBJ2-6; D tentatively fits TRBD1 or TRBD2 (5 bases each). The CDR3 spans 17 residues. Trimming shortened V by 2 bases and J by 0 bases, and 14 bases separated the two germline ends. Germline CDR1 is DFQATT and CDR2 is SNEGSKA (reference sequence). DNA of the CDR3: TGCAGTGCTAGAAACCCGGGACGGATCTCTGGGGCCAACGTCCTGACTTTC. This translates into CSARNPGRISGANVLTF.

The genes are TRBV9 and TRBJ1-1; D is ambiguous. Germline V gene data show CDR1 as SGDLS and CDR2 as YYNGEE. V was clipped by 4 bases and J by 1 base, with 11 bases between them. The CDR3 loop spans 14 amino acids. The chain's CDR3 is CASSPPWGNTEAFF. CDR3 nucleotide sequence: TGTGCCAGCAGCCCACCGTGGGGGAACACTGAAGCTTTCTTT.

This clonotype was observed many times. This sequence joins TRBV20-1 and TRBJ1-2; a possible D gene is TRBD1 (5 bases). CDR1 and CDR2 (germline): DFQATT, SNEGSKA (reference sequence). The CDR3 contains 15 residues. Trimming stripped 3 bases from V and 2 bases from J, with 16 bases between. As DNA, the CDR3 is TGCAGTGCTAGTAGGTTAGACAGCTACAACTATGGCTACACCTTC. Its translation is CSASRLDSYNYGYTF.

This clonotype turned up a few times. V is TRBV7-7 and J is TRBJ2-1, with 9 bases aligning to TRBD2. This CDR3 contains 15 residues. Trimming removed 5 bases from V and 4 bases from J; junction bases left unmatched: 6. In germline, CDR1 is SSHAT, CDR2 FNYEAQ (reference sequence). CDR3 DNA: TGTGCCAGCAGCCAGGGACTAGCAAGATACAATGAGCAGTTCTTC. As protein: CASSQGLARYNEQFF.

This clonotype was seen repeatedly, ten times or more. The gene calls are TRBV12-3 or TRBV12-4 and TRBJ1-5; maybe TRBD1 (5 bases). The CDR3 covers 14 residues. The germline V and J ends were trimmed by 2 bases and 8 bases, with 13 bases remaining between them. The CDR3 nucleotides are TGTGCCAGCAGTTTAAGGACATACGACGAGCCCCAGCATTTT. The encoded protein is CASSLRTYDEPQHF.

CDR3 in DNA: TGTGCCAGCAGCGCTACGTCGAACATTCAGTACTTC. Translation: CASSATSNIQYF. This chain connects TRBV9 to TRBJ2-4; no clear D. The ends were cut back, 3 bases at V and 7 bases at J, with 8 bases in the middle. CDR3 length: 12 residues. The germline gives CDR1 SGDLS, CDR2 YYNGEE.

The chain links TRBV29-1 to TRBJ1-2, with D perhaps matching TRBD1 (5 bases). Germline V gene sequence: CDR1 SQVTM, CDR2 ANQGSEA. Trimming left V 6 bases short and J 3 bases short, with 11 bases between. This CDR3 spans 12 amino acids. CDR3 in DNA: TGCAGCGTGCAAGACAGATACTATGGCTACACCTTC. Amino acid sequence: CSVQDRYYGYTF.

The sample holds many counts of this clonotype. This rearrangement joins TRBV5-1 to TRBJ2-1, with TRBD2 matching 9 bases. The ends lost 3 bases at V and 0 bases at J; junction bases unmatched: 7. The CDR3 consists of 17 residues. From germline, CDR1 is SGHRS and CDR2 YFSETQ. The CDR3 is CASSSPSGEGSYNEQFF. The CDR3, as DNA: TGCGCCAGCAGCTCCCCTAGCGGGGAGGGCTCCTACAATGAGCAGTTCTTC.